Each of the 23 T cell receptor beta chains below was sequenced from the same sample in a study of response to subunit inactivated influenza vaccine. In TCRdb, the RT-PCR reads were re-called with MiXCR into one record per CDR3 protein. The sample lists 650,000 or so distinct CDR3 sequences, about 14% occurring once. The source material was PBMCs from blood, sampled 14 days before vaccination. These receptors all stem from a middle-aged man who received an inactivated influenza vaccine.

The genes are TRBV28 and TRBJ2-3; 7 nucleotides agree with TRBD1. CDR3 length equals 17 residues. In germline, CDR1 is MDHEN, CDR2 SYDVKM. V trimming: 6 bases; J trimming: 2 bases; junction bases outside the gene matches: 14. Here the CDR3 DNA reads TGTGCCAGCAGCTCTAGAGGGGGCAGGTATCACACAGATACGCAGTATTTT. Translation: CASSSRGGRYHTDTQYF.

This clonotype was recorded a few times. The chain joins TRBV24-1 to TRBJ2-1, with 8 bases aligning to TRBD2. Germline-derived CDR1 and CDR2 are KGHDR and SFDVKD. The V gene end was trimmed by 1 base and the J gene end by 6 bases; junction bases not matched to a gene: 7. This CDR3 has 16 amino acids. In DNA form, the CDR3 reads TGTGCCACCAGTGATTTTACCAGCGGGAGAGTCAATGAGCAGTTCTTC. Translated: CATSDFTSGRVNEQFF.

This clonotype was detected a few times. The J gene is TRBJ1-2, the V gene TRBV10-3; 7 bases fit TRBD1. Germline loops: CDR1 ENHRY, CDR2 SYGVKD. With V trimmed by 7 bases and J by 3 bases, 5 bases remained unmatched. There are 13 residues in the CDR3. CDR3 nucleotides: TGTGCCATCACCGCCACAGGGGACTATGGCTACACCTTC. Its translation: CAITATGDYGYTF.

The table lists this clonotype with a few counts. The rearrangement joins TRBV6-2 or TRBV6-3 to TRBJ2-3; D is unresolved. Germline V gene lookup returns CDR1 MNHEY and CDR2 SVGEGT. V dropped 2 bases and J dropped 2 bases, with 8 bases sitting between them. This CDR3 spans 14 amino acids. The CDR3 loop is CASSYKAPTDTQYF. The CDR3 region has the DNA TGTGCCAGCAGTTACAAGGCCCCCACAGATACGCAGTATTTT.

This clonotype has only a few counts. V usage is TRBV6-2 or TRBV6-3 and J usage is TRBJ1-5, with 8 bases aligning to TRBD1. Germline V gene sequence: CDR1 MNHEY, CDR2 SVGEGT. Trimming at V came to 6 bases and at J to 7 bases, leaving 8 bases not matched to a gene. The CDR3 runs 14 residues. The CDR3 nucleotides are TGTGCCAGCAGCCCTCGACAGGGGACCCAGCCCCAGCATTTT. It yields the protein CASSPRQGTQPQHF.

The sample holds many counts of this clonotype. The chain uses TRBV5-1 and TRBJ2-1, with D maybe TRBD1 (5 bases). Deletions cut 4 bases from V and 8 bases from J, with 10 bases between. CDR1 is SGHRS and CDR2 is YFSETQ in the germline V gene. The CDR3 extends over 12 amino acids. The CDR3 nucleotides read TGCGCCAGCAGCCCCGACAGCTATGAGCAGTTCTTC. This translates into CASSPDSYEQFF.

The chain carries TRBV11-2 and TRBJ2-7; 11 positions agree with TRBD1. The CDR3 is 16 amino acids. The V and J ends lost 0 bases and 6 bases, in that order; junction bases with no gene match: 7. The V gene's germline CDR1 is SGHAT and CDR2 FQNNGV. DNA of the CDR3: TGTGCCAGCAGCTTAGAGGTCGGGACAGGGGGACGCGAGCAGTACTTC. It yields the protein CASSLEVGTGGREQYF.

The sample holds a few counts of this clonotype. The rearrangement joins TRBV20-1 to TRBJ2-7; 8 nucleotides agree with TRBD2. The CDR3 runs to 14 residues. The ends lost 7 bases at V and 3 bases at J; junction bases unmatched: 11. Germline V gene data show CDR1 as DFQATT and CDR2 as SNEGSKA (reference sequence). The CDR3 region has the DNA TGCAGTGTCGACGGGGTAGCGGGATTCTACGAGCAGTACTTC. It is translated as CSVDGVAGFYEQYF.

This clonotype occurred a few times. The chain couples TRBV3-1 to TRBJ1-3; D gene unclear. V gave up 8 bases and J gave up 0 bases, with 8 bases separating them. CDR3 length: 13 residues. The V gene's germline CDR1 is LGHDT and CDR2 YNNKEL (reference sequence). CDR3 amino acids: CASRASSGNTIYF. The CDR3, as DNA: TGTGCCAGCCGCGCCTCCTCTGGAAACACCATATATTTT.

The chain joins TRBV7-2 to TRBJ2-7; 9 bases align to TRBD2. CDR1 is SGHTA, CDR2 FQGNSA, per germline. With 7 bases clipped from V and 4 bases from J, the junction kept 8 bases outside the gene matches. There are 14 residues in the CDR3. CDR3 bases: TGTGCCAGCACCCCGTCGGCGGGAGGGTACGAGCAGTACTTC. This codes for CASTPSAGGYEQYF.

V is TRBV20-1 and J is TRBJ2-1, with D perhaps matching TRBD1 (6 bases). CDR1 and CDR2 from the germline V gene are DFQATT and SNEGSKA (reference sequence). V lost 1 base and J lost 6, with 13 bases in between. CDR3 length: 14 amino acids. The chain's CDR3 is CSARATGSGNEQFF. In nucleotides, the CDR3 is TGCAGTGCTAGAGCAACAGGGTCAGGCAATGAGCAGTTCTTC.

The genes are TRBV15 and TRBJ2-2, with D perhaps TRBD2 (6 bases). Germline V gives CDR1 LNHNV, CDR2 YYDKDF (reference sequence). The CDR3 is made up of 14 amino acids. The V end lost 8 bases, the J end lost 3 bases, and 13 bases lay between the germline ends. In nucleotides, the CDR3 is TGTGCCACCCGTCAACGGGAGCACACCGGGGAGCTGTTTTTT. Its translation is CATRQREHTGELFF.

J is TRBJ2-5 and V is TRBV7-2, with TRBD2 matching over 12 bases. Trimming removed 2 bases from V and 4 bases from J; junction bases left unmatched: 5. The V gene's germline CDR1 is SGHTA and CDR2 FQGNSA. The CDR3 is 16 amino acids. The chain's CDR3 is CASSLSPSGGGETQYF. The CDR3 nucleotides are TGTGCCAGCAGCTTAAGTCCTAGCGGGGGGGGAGAGACCCAGTACTTC. Variable domain in full (rest from reference TRBV7-2 and TRBJ2-5): GAGVSQSPSNKVTEKGKDVELRCDPISGHTALYWYRQSLGQGLEFLIYFQGNSAPDKSGLPSDRFSAERTGGSVSTLTIQRTQQEDSAVYLCASSLSPSGGGETQYFGPGTRLLVL.

This clonotype occurred many times. The rearrangement uses TRBV29-1 and TRBJ1-1; D uncertain. CDR1 and CDR2 from the germline V gene are SQVTM and ANQGSEA. V was trimmed by 0 bases and J by 11 bases, leaving 7 bases between them. CDR3 length equals 10 residues. In nucleotides, the CDR3 is TGCAGCGTTGAAGATGGGGAGGCTTTCTTT. It codes for CSVEDGEAFF.

Notes on this clonotype: One end of the junction varies from germline; a read error may be responsible. V gene TRBV7-7 combines with J gene TRBJ2-5; possibly TRBD1 for D (5 bases). In germline, CDR1 is SSHAT, CDR2 FNYEAQ (reference sequence). The CDR3 extends over 12 amino acids. The CDR3 DNA sequence: TGTGCTAGCAGCGCCCCAGGGCAGGCACAGTACTTC. Protein: CASSAPGQAQYF.

The chain combines TRBV4-2 with TRBJ2-1; D perhaps matches TRBD2 (6 bases). Germline V gene data show CDR1 as LGHNA and CDR2 as YNFKEQ. CDR3 length: 14 amino acids. Trimming cost V 0 bases and J 6 bases, with 9 bases left between them. Here the CDR3 reads CASSQDWGVNEQFF. CDR3 nucleotides: TGTGCCAGCAGCCAAGATTGGGGGGTCAATGAGCAGTTCTTC.

The J gene is TRBJ2-5, the V gene TRBV7-2; TRBD2 is a possible D gene (5 bases). This CDR3 has 14 residues. Germline-derived CDR1 and CDR2 are SGHTA and FQGNSA. Trimming removed 5 bases from V and 1 base from J, with 11 bases in between. CDR3 sequence reads: CASSRSATQETQYF. The CDR3 DNA reads as TGTGCCAGCAGCCGTAGCGCTACCCAAGAGACCCAGTACTTC.

This clonotype was seen more than once but under ten times. V is TRBV6-1 and J is TRBJ1-4, with TRBD1 matching over 8 bases. The germline V gene has CDR1 MNHNS and CDR2 SASEGT. CDR3 length: 17 amino acids. After removal of 9 bases from V and 3 bases from J, the junction contained 15 bases not matched to a gene. The CDR3 loop is CASTESRGRGANEKLFF. Written as DNA, the CDR3 is TGTGCCAGTACTGAATCCAGGGGGCGGGGAGCTAATGAAAAACTGTTTTTT.

In this sample, this clonotype turned up many times. The genes are TRBV6-2 or TRBV6-3 and TRBJ2-2, with 7 bases identical to TRBD1. Germline V gene lookup returns CDR1 MNHEY and CDR2 SVGEGT. This CDR3 is 15 amino acids long. V gave up 6 bases and J gave up 6 bases; unmatched junction bases: 10. As DNA, the CDR3 is TGTGCCAGCAGACAACCGGGACAGTACCCCGGGGAGCTGTTTTTT. Its protein product is CASRQPGQYPGELFF.

The chain carries TRBV27 and TRBJ2-2; a weak D match, TRBD1 (5 bases). CDR1 and CDR2 (germline): MNHEY, SMNVEV (reference sequence). This CDR3 contains 12 residues. Trimming cost V 11 bases and J 1 base, with 8 bases left between them. The CDR3 is CASGWNTGELFF. CDR3 bases: TGTGCCTCAGGGTGGAACACCGGGGAGCTGTTTTTT.

This clonotype was seen only a few times. This chain joins TRBV4-3 and TRBJ2-3; TRBD1 agrees at 9 bases. V lost 1 base and J lost 4; bases outside the gene matches: 9. The CDR3 is 17 residues long. The germline gives CDR1 LGHNA, CDR2 YSLEER. In nucleotides, the CDR3 is TGCGCCAGCAGCCAAGTTTCCGGGACAGGGAGTGCAGATACGCAGTATTTT. Translating it yields CASSQVSGTGSADTQYF.

This sequence joins TRBV9 and TRBJ2-7, with 9 nucleotides matching TRBD1. The CDR3 length is 13 residues. V lost 5 bases and J lost 6; bases outside the gene matches: 6. CDR1 is SGDLS, CDR2 YYNGEE, per germline. In DNA form, the CDR3 reads TGTGCCAGCAGTGACGGGACAGGGTTCGAGCAGTACTTC. Translation: CASSDGTGFEQYF. Looking up the rest from reference TRBV9 and TRBJ2-7 gives the full variable domain: DSGVTQTPKHLITATGQRVTLRCSPRSGDLSVYWYQQSLDQGLQFLIQYYNGEERAKGNILERFSAQQFPDLHSELNLSSLELGDSALYFCASSDGTGFEQYFGPGTRLTVT.

This chain links TRBV15 with TRBJ2-3, with D maybe TRBD1 (5 bases). The CDR3 consists of 16 residues. CDR1 is LNHNV, CDR2 YYDKDF, per germline (reference sequence). V was cut by 5 bases and J by 1 base, with 16 bases left in between. CDR3 region: CATSSIQPQGTDTQYF. The CDR3 DNA follows: TGTGCCACCAGCTCTATCCAACCACAGGGCACAGATACGCAGTATTTT.